These 13 T cell receptor beta chains were all obtained from the same sample, sequenced in a study of cytomegalovirus exposure and HLA in healthy donors. Primers: 60 Vbeta forward and 13 Jbeta reverse. Clones were read by immunoSEQ multiplex PCR, and TCRdb kept only the in-frame ones, dropping some. The table has 200,000 to 250,000 clones, approximately 82% seen once; the top ten hold less than 4.5%. Sequencing input: PBMCs. These receptors came from a male donor in good health and CMV-seronegative.

The rearrangement uses TRBV25-1 and TRBJ1-2; TRBD1 is a possible D gene (5 bases). Germline values: CDR1 MGHDK, CDR2 SYGVNS. The CDR3 is 14 residues long. Trimming removed 4 bases at V and 2 bases at J, with 11 bases between. CDR3 nucleotides: TGTGCCAGCAGTGGCCAGACAGTGAACTATGGCTACACCTTC. Amino acid sequence: CASSGQTVNYGYTF.

The rearrangement joins TRBV11-3 to TRBJ2-3; D is ambiguous. Deletions cut 5 bases from V and 6 bases from J, with 12 bases between. Germline-derived CDR1 and CDR2 are SGHNT and YENEEA. The CDR3 runs 13 residues. DNA for the CDR3: TGTGCCAGCAGCCCCCGGCGGTGGGATACGCAGTATTTT. Residues: CASSPRRWDTQYF.

The sample holds one count of this clone. This chain links TRBV4-2 with TRBJ2-5; TRBD1 matches at 9 bases. The J call may be faulty, since TRBJ2-7 better matches the DNA end. This CDR3 comprises 16 residues. CDR1 LGHNA and CDR2 YNFKEQ come from the germline V gene. CDR3 DNA sequence: TGTGCCAGCAGCCATGTCCCGGGACAGGGACTGTACGAGCAGTACTTC. This translates into CASSHVPGQGLYEQYF.

The chain uses TRBV4-2 and TRBJ2-2; 10 bases match TRBD2. With 1 base clipped from V and 7 bases from J, the junction kept 9 bases outside the gene matches. Germline values: CDR1 LGHNA, CDR2 YNFKEQ. The CDR3 is made up of 17 amino acids. CDR3 loop: CASSQGLAGEFSGELFF. The CDR3 DNA follows: TGTGCCAGCAGCCAAGGGCTAGCGGGAGAATTTAGCGGGGAGCTGTTTTTT.

This rearrangement joins TRBV2 to TRBJ2-3, with 10 positions matching TRBD2. CDR1 and CDR2 (germline): SNHLY, FYNNEI. V dropped 6 bases and J dropped 2; count of bases not matched to a gene: 8. CDR3 length: 16 residues. CDR3 sequence (DNA): TGTGCCAGCAGCCCCTTAGCGGGAGGACTCACAGATACGCAGTATTTT. This gives the protein CASSPLAGGLTDTQYF.

The V and J genes are TRBV4-1 and TRBJ2-7, with 13 bases aligning to TRBD2. Trimming removed 4 bases from V and 3 bases from J; junction bases left unmatched: 3. The CDR3 contains 15 residues. Germline CDR1 and CDR2: MGHRA and YSYEKL. The DNA for the CDR3 is TGCGCCAGCAGCCTTCGGACTAGCGGGAGCTACGAGCAGTACTTC. Its translation: CASSLRTSGSYEQYF.

The chain employs TRBV6-5 and TRBJ2-1; 9 nucleotides agree with TRBD2. With V trimmed by 6 bases and J by 9 bases, 9 bases remained unmatched. The germline V gene has CDR1 MNHEY and CDR2 SVGAGI. The CDR3 has 14 amino acids. CDR3 sequence: CASRPSGRRSEQFF. The CDR3 coding sequence is TGTGCCAGCAGGCCAAGCGGGAGGCGGAGTGAGCAGTTCTTC.

This rearrangement joins TRBV27 to TRBJ2-1, with 8 nucleotides matching TRBD2. The CDR3 is made up of 15 amino acids. Germline CDR1 MNHEY, CDR2 SMNVEV (reference sequence). V dropped 5 bases and J dropped 15; count of bases not matched to a gene: 18. CDR3 coding DNA: TGTGCCAGCAGTGCTACTAGCGGCAGGAGAGGTAATGGGTTCTTC. Protein product: CASSATSGRRGNGFF.

The chain combines TRBV5-4 with TRBJ1-3, with D unresolved. The CDR3 contains 14 residues. Trimming shortened V by 4 bases and J by 0 bases, and 8 bases separated the two germline ends. CDR1 and CDR2 from the germline V gene are SGHNT and YYREEE (reference sequence). This CDR3 reads CASSRGGSGNTIYF. The CDR3 DNA is TGTGCCAGCAGCCGGGGAGGCTCTGGAAACACCATATATTTT. Supplemented by reference TRBV5-4 and TRBJ1-3, the full variable domain reads ETGVTQSPTHLIKTRGQQVTLRCSSQSGHNTVSWYQQALGQGPQFIFQYYREEENGRGNFPPRFSGLQFPNYSSELNVNALELDDSALYLCASSRGGSGNTIYFGEGSWLTVV.

The chain uses TRBV27 and TRBJ2-1; D might be TRBD2 (5 bases). CDR1 and CDR2 from the germline V gene are MNHEY and SMNVEV (reference sequence). The CDR3 runs to 17 residues. V was trimmed by 1 base and J by 0 bases, leaving 13 bases between them. The CDR3, as DNA: TGTGCCAGCAGTTTATATGCCCTCGGGGTCTCCTACAATGAGCAGTTCTTC. It encodes CASSLYALGVSYNEQFF.

This clone was observed a few times. This chain links TRBV5-1 with TRBJ1-3; a possible D gene is TRBD1 (5 bases). The CDR3 has 14 amino acids. Deletions cut 0 bases from V and 4 bases from J, with 8 bases between. Germline CDR1 and CDR2: SGHRS and YFSETQ. The CDR3 coding sequence is TGCGCCAGCAGCTTGGAGGGGCACGGAAACACCATATATTTT. It encodes CASSLEGHGNTIYF.

About this clone: The sample carries other DNA sequences with the same CDR3. V gene TRBV5-1 combines with J gene TRBJ1-1; weak D call: TRBD1 (5 bases). The V end lost 3 bases, the J end lost 2 bases, and 8 bases lay between the germline ends. From germline, CDR1 is SGHRS and CDR2 YFSETQ. This CDR3 contains 13 residues. Written as DNA, the CDR3 is TGCGCCAGCAGCTCGACAGTAAACACTGAAGCTTTCTTT. It specifies CASSSTVNTEAFF.

This chain links TRBV9 with TRBJ2-5, with TRBD2 as a possible D gene (6 bases). Trimming pared 3 bases from V and 2 bases from J, leaving 14 bases between. The germline V gene encodes CDR1 SGDLS and CDR2 YYNGEE. The CDR3 length is 15 residues. As DNA, the CDR3 is TGTGCCAGCAGCGCGGGGACTTACCAACAAGAGACCCAGTACTTC. It is translated as CASSAGTYQQETQYF.